Included here is one TCR beta chain sequence, with context. The antigen is not known. Germline V gene data show CDR1 as GTSNPN and CDR2 as SVGIG (reference sequence). CDR3 length: 13 amino acids. Trimming stripped 8 bases from V and 2 bases from J, with 15 bases between. The repertoire was sequenced with immunoSEQ multiplex PCR; TCRdb's copy has only in-frame clones and lacks some. The sample records 15,000 to 20,000 clones, 65% being singletons. The data belong to a study of Tregs in tolerant kidney transplant recipients. Study as a whole: Antibodies separated recipient from donor cells.

General study findings and limits: Biological reproducibility was not directly addressed in this study. Few patients were studied, so findings need validation in larger groups.

The source material was Tregs from blood cultured with allogeneic cells. The TCR sequence derives from a human donor in good health. The chain recombines TRBV30 with TRBJ1-1, with D perhaps TRBD1 (5 bases). The CDR3 DNA reads TGTGCCCTTCGGGGCGCGGGAAACACTGAAGCTTTCTTT. Its protein product is CALRGAGNTEAFF.